The 31 T cell receptor beta chains below all came from one sample that was sequenced in a study of blood T cells in healthy people across ages (dated by TCRdb to the mid-2010s). Receptor amplification or capture employed 5' RACE. Instrument on record: Illumina HiSeq 2500. A second about 7 to 11 cycle PCR used a sample-barcoded 5' primer and a J-beta primer mix. TCRdb applied fastp at Q25 and MiXCR to the public reads, then kept only in-frame beta chains. Merged by CDR3 protein, the rows form single entries marked with the most common genes and DNA. The sample table records about 800,000 distinct CDR3 sequences; around 50% of these occur just once. Of the sample, over 15% falls within the top ten clones. Sample: blood. All receptors derive from an elderly man in good health.

The chain uses TRBV5-1 and TRBJ2-3; TRBD2 might be the D (6 bases). The V gene lost 7 bases and the J gene lost 2 bases, with 17 bases spanning the gap. The CDR3 contains 15 residues. The germline CDR1 and CDR2 sequences are SGHRS and YFSETQ. DNA for the CDR3: TGCGCCAGCTCTGAGGCGGGAAGTTCCACAGATACGCAGTATTTT. It translates to CASSEAGSSTDTQYF.

The CDR3 is CASSYESLAAAPDTQYF. In nucleotides, the CDR3 is TGTGCCAGCAGTTACGAGAGCCTAGCGGCCGCCCCAGATACGCAGTATTTT. The rearrangement uses TRBV6-6 and TRBJ2-3, with 7 bases matching TRBD2. There are 17 residues in the CDR3. Trimming took 2 bases from V and 4 from J; bases not matched to a gene: 12. Germline V gene data show CDR1 as MNHNY and CDR2 as SVGAGI (reference sequence).

V is TRBV20-1 and J is TRBJ2-1, with D hard to call. The CDR3 contains 14 residues. The V end was cut by 6 bases, the J end by 10 bases, with 22 bases between. Germline V lookup: CDR1 DFQATT, CDR2 SNEGSKA (reference sequence). Here the CDR3 DNA reads TGCAGTGCCAGTAGACGGACGTACTCCTACGAGCAGTTCTTC. Translating gives CSASRRTYSYEQFF.

The J gene is TRBJ2-5, the V gene TRBV29-1, with 7 bases aligning to TRBD2. The V gene's germline CDR1 is SQVTM and CDR2 ANQGSEA. V gave up 4 bases and J gave up 11 bases; unmatched junction bases: 13. The CDR3 runs to 13 residues. CDR3 sequence: CSVVDSGFPLQYF. In DNA form, the CDR3 reads TGCAGCGTTGTCGATAGCGGGTTTCCCCTGCAGTACTTC.

The chain combines TRBV29-1 with TRBJ2-1, with 10 bases fitting TRBD1. Judging by the DNA end, TRBJ2-7 fits better; the J call may be wrong. This CDR3 has 14 residues. The germline gives CDR1 SQVTM, CDR2 ANQGSEA. The CDR3 DNA reads as TGCAGCGTTGAAGACGGGACAGGGGCCTACGAGCAGTACTTC. This sequence encodes CSVEDGTGAYEQYF.

The V and J genes are TRBV29-1 and TRBJ1-1; D is perhaps TRBD1 (5 bases). This CDR3 comprises 14 residues. Germline CDR1 SQVTM, CDR2 ANQGSEA. Trimming pared 4 bases from V and 0 bases from J, leaving 12 bases between. The CDR3 sequence is CSVGTRTMNTEAFF. CDR3 DNA sequence: TGCAGCGTTGGGACACGTACCATGAACACTGAAGCTTTCTTT.

This clonotype was counted a single time. The chain is built from TRBV12-3 or TRBV12-4 and TRBJ2-2, with 13 positions matching TRBD2. J gave up 8 bases and V 1 base, and 10 bases lay outside the gene matches. This CDR3 comprises 18 residues. CDR3 residues: CASSLVGTSGIGSGELFF. The CDR3 coding sequence is TGTGCCAGCAGTTTAGTCGGGACTAGCGGGATAGGGAGTGGGGAGCTGTTTTTT.

The chain combines TRBV10-2 with TRBJ2-1; TRBD2 matches 9 bases. From germline, CDR1 is WSHSY and CDR2 SAAADI. Trimming at V came to 10 bases and at J to 9 bases, leaving 13 bases not matched to a gene. The CDR3 has 14 residues. The CDR3 reads CANRVAGGPGEQFF. CDR3 in DNA: TGCGCCAACAGAGTGGCGGGAGGGCCCGGTGAGCAGTTCTTC.

In this sample, this clonotype turned up a few times. The V gene is TRBV5-1, the J gene TRBJ2-7, with D perhaps TRBD1 (6 bases). The CDR3 has 17 amino acids. V was shortened by 3 bases and J by 0 bases, with 19 bases between the two germline ends. In germline, CDR1 is SGHRS, CDR2 YFSETQ. The CDR3 loop is CASSSGSGVRSSYEQYF. The CDR3 bases are TGCGCCAGCAGCTCTGGATCAGGGGTACGCAGCTCCTACGAGCAGTACTTC.

A remark on this clonotype: Relative to the germline gene, one junction end is altered; a read error may explain this. The gene calls are TRBV3-1 and TRBJ1-1; TRBD1 might be the D (6 bases). CDR1 and CDR2 (germline): LGHDT, YNNKEL (reference sequence). The CDR3 loop spans 15 amino acids. DNA of the CDR3: TGTGCCAGCAGACAAGCGGGACAACTGAACACTGAAGCTTTCTTT. Protein: CASRQAGQLNTEAFF. Supplemented by reference TRBV3-1 and TRBJ1-1, the full variable domain reads DTAVSQTPKYLVTQMGNDKSIKCEQNLGHDTMYWYKQDSKKFLKIMFSYNNKELIINETVPNRFSPKSPDKAHLNLHINSLELGDSAVYFCASRQAGQLNTEAFFGQGTRLTVV.

The sample holds many counts of this clonotype. The CDR3 nucleotides are TGCAGTGCTAGAGATCTTACCCGGGGTGGTATTTACGAGCAGTACTTC. This gives the protein CSARDLTRGGIYEQYF. The chain combines TRBV20-1 with TRBJ2-7, with D maybe TRBD2 (5 bases). The CDR3 is 16 amino acids. In germline, CDR1 is DFQATT, CDR2 SNEGSKA (reference sequence). V lost 0 bases and J lost 4, with 19 bases in between.

A word on this clonotype: Possible read error: a much larger clone is one base away. The chain carries TRBV5-1 and TRBJ1-1, with a possible D match to TRBD1 (6 bases). There are 15 residues in the CDR3. The germline V gene has CDR1 SGHRS and CDR2 YFSETQ. Trimming shortened V by 1 base and J by 6 bases, and 16 bases separated the two germline ends. The CDR3 bases are TGCGCCAGCAGCTTGTCGGGGGCGGATTTCGCTGAAGCTTTCTTT. It is translated as CASSLSGADFAEAFF.

This chain joins TRBV25-1 and TRBJ2-5; 7 positions agree with TRBD2. Judging by the DNA end, TRBJ2-7 fits better; the J call may be wrong. The germline V gene encodes CDR1 MGHDK and CDR2 SYGVNS. The CDR3 is made up of 15 amino acids. In nucleotides, the CDR3 is TGTGCCAGCAGTGAATGGGGCGGGAGCGCTCTCGAGCAGTACTTC. Its translation is CASSEWGGSALEQYF.

V is TRBV7-2 and J is TRBJ2-7, with D maybe TRBD1 (5 bases). This CDR3 spans 13 amino acids. The germline V gene encodes CDR1 SGHTA and CDR2 FQGNSA. With 2 bases removed from V and 4 bases from J, the gap between germline ends came to 9 bases. CDR3 loop: CASSLSRDYEQYF. CDR3 in DNA: TGTGCCAGCAGCTTATCCAGGGATTACGAGCAGTACTTC.

This clonotype has more than one count but fewer than ten. The chain combines TRBV20-1 with TRBJ2-7; either TRBD1 or TRBD2 may fit D (6 bases each). With 1 base removed from V and 5 bases from J, the gap between germline ends came to 18 bases. The germline V gene has CDR1 DFQATT and CDR2 SNEGSKA (reference sequence). CDR3 size: 15 residues. This CDR3 reads CSARVGRGGFDEQYF. The DNA of the CDR3 is TGCAGTGCTAGAGTGGGCAGGGGAGGCTTCGACGAGCAGTACTTC.

This clonotype appeared many times. The rearrangement links TRBV5-6 to TRBJ2-7, with D possibly matching TRBD1 (6 bases). Germline V gives CDR1 SGHDT, CDR2 YYEEEE. CDR3 size: 14 residues. Deletions cut 3 bases from V and 2 bases from J, with 12 bases between. CDR3 amino acids: CASSSTGPTYEQYF. The CDR3 DNA reads as TGTGCCAGCAGCTCGACAGGTCCGACCTACGAGCAGTACTTC.

This clonotype was seen repeatedly, ten times or more. The V gene is TRBV5-1, the J gene TRBJ2-1; D uncertain. Germline values: CDR1 SGHRS, CDR2 YFSETQ. V was cut by 0 bases and J by 0 bases, with 7 bases left in between. The CDR3 extends over 15 amino acids. The CDR3 protein is CASSLEPSSYNEQFF. In nucleotides, the CDR3 is TGCGCCAGCAGCTTGGAGCCTAGCTCCTACAATGAGCAGTTCTTC.

The J gene is TRBJ2-1, the V gene TRBV20-1; D may match TRBD1 or TRBD2 (5 bases each). Germline V gene sequence: CDR1 DFQATT, CDR2 SNEGSKA (reference sequence). The CDR3 loop spans 13 amino acids. The ends were cut back, 6 bases at V and 10 bases at J, with 19 bases in the middle. This CDR3 reads CSAVRDVWCEQFF. As DNA, the CDR3 is TGCAGTGCCGTCCGGGACGTTTGGTGCGAGCAGTTCTTC.

The rearrangement joins TRBV10-3 to TRBJ2-1; 12 positions match TRBD1. Germline V gives CDR1 ENHRY, CDR2 SYGVKD. J gave up 6 bases and V 8 bases, and 11 bases lay outside the gene matches. The CDR3 extends over 16 amino acids. The CDR3 protein is CAIRGQGAEFINEQFF. CDR3 DNA sequence: TGTGCCATCCGGGGACAGGGGGCGGAATTTATCAATGAGCAGTTCTTC.

This clonotype was detected only once. The rearrangement uses TRBV25-1 and TRBJ2-4; D is possibly TRBD2 (5 bases). Near its end, the DNA agrees better with TRBJ2-5, so the J call may be wrong. CDR3 length: 15 amino acids. CDR1 is MGHDK and CDR2 is SYGVNS in the germline V gene. This CDR3 is CASRGSTGYGETQYF. In DNA form, the CDR3 reads TGTGCCAGCAGGGGGAGTACGGGGTACGGGGAGACCCAGTACTTC.

This rearrangement joins TRBV9 to TRBJ2-1, with D perhaps TRBD2 (6 bases). V dropped 7 bases and J dropped 8 bases, with 10 bases sitting between them. Germline V gene sequence: CDR1 SGDLS, CDR2 YYNGEE. There are 11 residues in the CDR3. The CDR3 loop is CASGGFDEQFF. CDR3 in DNA: TGTGCCAGCGGAGGGTTCGATGAGCAGTTCTTC. Based on the CDR3 plus reference TRBV9 and TRBJ2-1, the full variable domain is DSGVTQTPKHLITATGQRVTLRCSPRSGDLSVYWYQQSLDQGLQFLIQYYNGEERAKGNILERFSAQQFPDLHSELNLSSLELGDSALYFCASGGFDEQFFGPGTRLTVL.

This chain connects TRBV29-1 to TRBJ2-4; D perhaps matches TRBD1 (6 bases). With 6 bases removed from V and 9 bases from J, the gap between germline ends came to 15 bases. Germline CDR1 and CDR2: SQVTM and ANQGSEA. CDR3 length: 12 amino acids. CDR3 coding DNA: TGCAGCGTCGGAGCACAGGGTAGCATTCAGTACTTC. Protein product: CSVGAQGSIQYF.

This clonotype was detected only a few times. V usage is TRBV29-1 and J usage is TRBJ2-4, with D uncertain. In germline, CDR1 is SQVTM, CDR2 ANQGSEA. The CDR3 is 12 residues long. V shed 7 bases and J shed 2 bases, with 9 bases lying between them. The CDR3 bases are TGCAGCGGAAGGGATTCCAAAAACATTCAGTACTTC. This translates into CSGRDSKNIQYF.

The chain employs TRBV20-1 and TRBJ2-1; D is possibly TRBD1 (6 bases). Germline CDR1 DFQATT, CDR2 SNEGSKA (reference sequence). V was trimmed by 5 bases and J by 8 bases, leaving 13 bases between them. The CDR3 covers 12 residues. The CDR3 is CSALLTGYEQFF. CDR3 DNA sequence: TGCAGTGCTCTACTTACAGGGTATGAGCAGTTCTTC.

The chain carries TRBV24-1 and TRBJ2-5; TRBD2 matches 7 bases. The CDR3 runs to 17 residues. The trim removed 4 bases at V and 4 bases at J, leaving 14 bases unmatched. The germline gives CDR1 KGHDR, CDR2 SFDVKD. This chain's CDR3 is CATSDLPNGGTGETQYF. In DNA form, the CDR3 reads TGTGCCACCAGTGACCTACCCAACGGGGGGACTGGAGAGACCCAGTACTTC.

On this clonotype itself: Relative to the germline gene, one junction end is altered; a read error may explain this. The chain carries TRBV12-3 or TRBV12-4 and TRBJ2-3; the D gene is possibly TRBD2 (5 bases). The CDR3 loop spans 12 amino acids. The CDR3 loop reads CASRGGADAQYF. The CDR3 DNA reads as TGTGCCAGCAGAGGAGGAGCAGATGCGCAGTATTTT.

A single count supports this clonotype. The chain has TRBV20-1 and TRBJ2-2, with a possible D match to TRBD1 (5 bases). Trimming left V 6 bases short and J 2 bases short, with 10 bases between. The germline V gene has CDR1 DFQATT and CDR2 SNEGSKA (reference sequence). The CDR3 contains 13 residues. The CDR3 region has the DNA TGCAGTGCCACGACAGATAACACCGGGGAGCTGTTTTTT. Protein product: CSATTDNTGELFF.

This clonotype was detected a few times. J is TRBJ2-7 and V is TRBV6-2 or TRBV6-3, with D possibly matching TRBD1 (6 bases). The V gene's germline CDR1 is MNHEY and CDR2 SVGEGT. The CDR3 is made up of 13 amino acids. Trimming removed 8 bases at V and 3 bases at J, with 14 bases between. The CDR3 coding sequence is TGTGCCAGCCATCGACAGGAGCACTACGAGCAGTACTTC. Translated, it gives CASHRQEHYEQYF.

Worth noting for this clonotype: A much more abundant neighbour one base away suggests this may be a read error. This chain connects TRBV4-2 to TRBJ2-1; TRBD1 matches 9 bases. This CDR3 contains 15 residues. Germline loops: CDR1 LGHNA, CDR2 YNFKEQ. The V gene end was trimmed by 2 bases and the J gene end by 13 bases; junction bases not matched to a gene: 12. The CDR3 loop is CASSQSQGASETQFF. The CDR3 coding sequence is TGTGCCAGCAGCCAATCACAGGGGGCGTCAGAGACCCAGTTCTTC.

This clonotype was counted only a few times. V usage is TRBV28 and J usage is TRBJ2-5, with D unresolved. The J call may not be correct, given that the DNA end is closer to TRBJ2-7. The CDR3 contains 10 residues. Germline V gene sequence: CDR1 MDHEN, CDR2 SYDVKM. The DNA for the CDR3 is TGTGCCAGCGAGCAAGACGAGCAGTACTTC. Protein sequence: CASEQDEQYF.

Many counts were recorded for this clonotype. The CDR3: CATSDSGPKNIQYF. CDR3 nucleotide sequence: TGTGCCACCAGTGATTCAGGGCCAAAAAACATTCAGTACTTC. This chain joins TRBV24-1 and TRBJ2-4; tentatively, D is TRBD1 (5 bases). The V end was cut by 2 bases, the J end by 4 bases, with 8 bases between. Germline V gene sequence: CDR1 KGHDR, CDR2 SFDVKD. CDR3 length: 14 amino acids.